These 3 T cell receptor beta chains came from one sample sequenced in a study of OX40 agonist ivuxolimab in advanced cancers. Libraries were built with the immunoSEQ multiplex PCR assay. Here the immuneACCESS table is served through TCRdb, limited to in-frame sequences with V and J called. Missing clones are a known gap in these copies; in checked studies unresolved V genes cover under half, and the rest lacks a known reason. Within this sample are about 67,000 clones, with 80% to 90% of them counted one time only. The ten largest clones represent 2% to 2.5% of the sample. The specimen comprised CD4+ or CD8+ T cells sorted from blood, sampled in a trial of the OX40 agonist ivuxolimab. The receptor source for this set is an adult with an advanced solid tumor such as melanoma, head and neck, liver or kidney cancer.

This rearrangement joins TRBV7-7 to TRBJ2-5; tentatively, D is TRBD2 (6 bases). The length of the CDR3 is 13 residues. Per the germline V gene, CDR1 is SSHAT and CDR2 is FNYEAQ (reference sequence). Here the CDR3 reads CASGGDGQETQYF. In DNA, the CDR3 is TGTGCTAGCGGCGGGGACGGACAAGAGACCCAGTACTTC.

The chain joins TRBV11-3 to TRBJ2-1; D may be TRBD1 (7 bases). V lost 5 bases, J lost 7 bases, and 18 bases lay in between. This CDR3 comprises 15 residues. The germline V gene encodes CDR1 SGHNT and CDR2 YENEEA. CDR3: CASSTQGGSGNEQFF. In DNA form, the CDR3 reads TGTGCCAGCAGCACCCAGGGGGGTAGTGGGAATGAGCAGTTCTTC.

This sequence joins TRBV4-2 and TRBJ2-3, with 12 bases matching TRBD2. There are 19 residues in the CDR3. V trimming: 5 bases; J trimming: 0 bases; junction bases outside the gene matches: 12. Germline CDR1 LGHNA, CDR2 YNFKEQ. CDR3 loop: CASSSPSGGDFSSTDTQYF. CDR3 bases: TGTGCCAGCAGCTCTCCTAGCGGGGGGGACTTTTCTAGCACAGATACGCAGTATTTT.